This record covers a single T cell receptor beta chain. The CDR3 is 15 amino acids. CDR1 is SGHRS, CDR2 YFSETQ, per germline. V shed 5 bases and J shed 0 bases, with 14 bases lying between them. The sample comes from a study of shared T cell receptors in the human thymus. TCRdb's copy holds only in-frame clones and misses some; the assay was immunoSEQ multiplex PCR. Of hundreds of thousands of clones listed, roughly 90% are singletons. This sample also appeared in a second study, on human thymus T cells. This second report adds: Having corrective surgery for congenital heart defects, healthy Finnish infants were the ones who donated. Apparent skewing of V and J gene usage characterized both thymic and blood repertoires.

This chain connects TRBV5-1 to TRBJ1-1; no clear D. Material for sequencing was thymocytes. The sequence derives from a boy younger than two with a congenital heart defect. The CDR3 DNA is TGCGCCAGCAGTAACGGGTTCCGGGTGAACACTGAAGCTTTCTTT. The encoded protein is CASSNGFRVNTEAFF.